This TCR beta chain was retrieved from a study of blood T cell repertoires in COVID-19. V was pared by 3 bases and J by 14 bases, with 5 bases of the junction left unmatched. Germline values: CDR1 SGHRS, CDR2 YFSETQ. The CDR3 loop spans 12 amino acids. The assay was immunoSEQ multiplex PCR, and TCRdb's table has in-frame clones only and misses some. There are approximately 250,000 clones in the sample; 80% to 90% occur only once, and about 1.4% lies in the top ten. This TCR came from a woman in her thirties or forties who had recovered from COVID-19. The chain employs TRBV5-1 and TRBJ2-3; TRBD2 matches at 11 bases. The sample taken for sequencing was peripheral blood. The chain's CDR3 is CASSSTSGAPYF. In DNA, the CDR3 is TGCGCCAGCAGCTCGACTAGCGGGGCGCCGTATTTT.